The T cell receptor beta chain described here comes from a study of technical replicates of blood from a few donors (dated by TCRdb to 2015 to 2018). From cysteine to phenylalanine, the CDR3 is 15 amino acids long. Only the CDR3 DNA stays, 45 bases, in frame from base 1. A distance of 14 bases separates the germline ends of V and J, which lose 2 bases and 6 bases respectively. Per the germline V gene, MGHRA is the CDR1 and YSYEKL is the CDR2. Worth noting for this clone: Its antigen specificity is not known. No clone much larger than this one lies a single base away; base qualities are absent.

Preparation of the library involved the immunoSEQ multiplex PCR assay. In TCRdb, the immuneACCESS table is reduced to in-frame sequences with V and J assigned. These tables do not hold every clone; where another copy was compared, an unresolved V gene accounts for under half, and the others remain unexplained. This sample is represented by approximately 16,000 clones; approximately 86% of them were singletons. Approximately 9.9% of the sample lies in the top ten. The sequence links TRBV4-1 to TRBJ2-1; TRBD1 is perhaps the D gene, given 5 matching bases. Sequenced input: PBMCs. The clonotype was recovered from a human donor in good health. The nucleotide sequence reads as follows: TGCGCCAGCAGCCAAAACCCGACAGTGGCCAATGAGCAGTTCTTC. This translates into CASSQNPTVANEQFF.